The 27 T cell receptor beta chains presented below share a single source sample, sequenced in a study of T cells in women clearing cervical HPV infection. Here immunoSEQ multiplex PCR was the method, and the copy in TCRdb shows in-frame clones only, minus some. This sample's table reports under 25,000 clones. Sequenced: blood buffy coat. The receptors derive from a woman between 18 and 70 years old with a cervical HPV16 infection that either progressed to CIN3+ or cleared (not recorded which).

A word on this clone: The read terminates 3 residues before the CDR3 end, so the remaining end is supplied by the germline J gene. V usage is TRBV7-3 and J usage is TRBJ2-7; no definite D call. The CDR3 loop spans 15 amino acids. Germline V CDR1 and CDR2: SGHTA, FQGTGA. Trimming removed 3 bases from V and 6 bases from J, with 18 bases in between. CDR3 sequence: CASSFHGGGLLEQYF. The sequenced part of the CDR3 DNA is TGTGCCAGCAGCTTCCACGGCGGTGGTCTCCTCGAG.

A remark on this clone: The CDR3 is cut off 3 residues early in the read; its end comes from the germline J gene. The chain has TRBV6-8 and TRBJ2-5, with 10 bases fitting TRBD2. The CDR3 sequence is 17 residues long. CDR1 is MNHGY, CDR2 SAAAGT, per germline. With V trimmed by 2 bases and J by 4 bases, 10 bases remained unmatched. The chain's CDR3 is CASSYLERGGPGETQYF. The sequenced part of the CDR3 DNA is TGTGCCAGCAGTTACCTGGAGCGGGGGGGCCCTGGAGAGACC.

Concerning this clone: With the read ending 3 residues before the CDR3 end, the germline J gene is used to fill in that end. The chain employs TRBV29-1 and TRBJ1-1; the match to TRBD1 covers 7 bases. In germline, CDR1 is SQVTM, CDR2 ANQGSEA. V dropped 4 bases and J dropped 0; count of bases not matched to a gene: 5. This CDR3 contains 14 residues. This CDR3 is CSVGRDSVNTEAFF. The sequenced part of the CDR3 DNA is TGCAGCGTTGGTAGGGACAGCGTGAACACTGAA.

As for this clone: The read comes to an end 3 residues before the CDR3 does, leaving the germline J gene to fill in the end. This chain uses TRBV7-6 with TRBJ2-3; 8 bases align to TRBD2. The CDR3 is 17 residues long. The ends lost 4 bases at V and 2 bases at J; junction bases unmatched: 11. Germline V CDR1 and CDR2: SGHVS, FNYEAQ. Here the CDR3 reads CASSSRPAGALTDTQYF. Partial CDR3 DNA: TGTGCCAGCAGCTCACGACCAGCGGGGGCCCTCACAGATACG. Full variable domain (missing parts from reference TRBV7-6 and TRBJ2-3): GAGVSQSPRYKVTKRGQDVALRCDPISGHVSLYWYRQALGQGPEFLTYFNYEAQQDKSGLPNDRFSAERPEGSISTLTIQRTEQRDSAMYRCASSSRPAGALTDTQYFGPGTRLTVL.

A note on this clone: The read ends 3 residues shy of where the CDR3 ends; the end is completed using the germline J gene. The rearrangement links TRBV7-8 to TRBJ1-6; 8 nucleotides line up with TRBD1. J lost 9 bases, V lost 5 bases, and 6 bases had no gene match. The germline V gene has CDR1 SGHVS and CDR2 FQNEAQ. The CDR3 spans 14 residues. Incomplete CDR3 DNA: TGTGCCAGCAGCATAGGACAGGGAGGTTCACCC. Its protein is CASSIGQGGSP. The CDR3 reads in full as CASSIGQGGSPLHF.

The CDR3 sequence: CASSLASNQPQHF. The covered CDR3 bases are TGTGCCAGCAGCTTGGCGAGCAATCAGCCC. This chain uses TRBV5-8 with TRBJ1-5, with unresolved D. The CDR3 extends 3 residues past the end of the read, so its final part is completed from the germline J gene. Germline V lookup: CDR1 SGHTS, CDR2 YDEGEE. The V and J ends lost 0 bases and 1 base respectively, with 2 bases between them. The CDR3 length is 13 residues. Complete variable domain (other parts from reference TRBV5-8 and TRBJ1-5): EAGVTQSPTHLIKTRGQQATLRCSPISGHTSVYWYQQALGLGLQFLLWYDEGEERNRGNFPPRFSGRQFPNYSSELNVNALELEDSALYLCASSLASNQPQHFGDGTRLSIL.

About this clone: The DNA ends 3 residues before the CDR3 does, and the rest of the CDR3 is filled in from the germline J gene. The chain links TRBV4-1 to TRBJ2-7; TRBD1 might be the D (6 bases). Trimming took 3 bases from V and 2 from J, leaving 11 bases between them. The CDR3 contains 14 residues. Germline assignment: CDR1 MGHRA and CDR2 YSYEKL. The chain's CDR3 is CASSHRQEAYEQYF. The part of the CDR3 DNA that was read is TGCGCCAGCAGCCATAGACAGGAGGCCTACGAG.

CDR3 bases read: TGTGCCAGTAGTGAGACAGGGGGCTATGAAAAA. Amino acids: CASSETGGYEK. The entire CDR3 sequence reads CASSETGGYEKAFF. This chain joins TRBV19 and TRBJ1-1; TRBD1 aligns across 10 bases. With the read ending 3 residues before the CDR3 end, the germline J gene is used to fill in that end. The CDR3 has 14 residues. CDR1 and CDR2 (germline): LNHDA, SQIVND (reference sequence).

As regards this clone: The sequence runs out 3 residues before the end of the CDR3; the remainder is reconstructed from the germline J gene. Other DNA variants within this sample encode the same CDR3. This chain links TRBV13 with TRBJ2-3; TRBD2 is a possible D gene (5 bases). CDR1 and CDR2 (germline): PRHDT, FYEKMQ (reference sequence). The CDR3 sequence is 14 residues long. The CDR3 region is CASSLRTFQETQYF. CDR3 bases read: TGTGCCAGCAGCTTAAGGACTTTCCAAGAGACG.

Of note for this clone: The read ends 3 residues shy of where the CDR3 ends; the end is completed using the germline J gene. The chain is built from TRBV5-1 and TRBJ2-5; no reliable D call. The CDR3 is 17 residues long. V lost 4 bases and J 3 bases, leaving 22 bases between the germline ends. The germline V gene has CDR1 SGHRS and CDR2 YFSETQ. The CDR3 protein is CASSTMPPGLDEETQYF. The sequenced CDR3 bases are TGCGCCAGCAGCACAATGCCTCCGGGTTTGGATGAAGAGACC.

Notes on this clone: The read terminates 3 residues ahead of where the CDR3 ends, so the germline J gene completes it. The rearrangement uses TRBV10-1 and TRBJ1-6; the match to TRBD1 covers 7 bases. The CDR3 runs to 13 residues. The trim removed 8 bases at V and 8 bases at J, leaving 6 bases unmatched. Germline CDR1 and CDR2: WNHNN and SYGVQD (reference sequence). CDR3: CASSRDSYSPLHF. The CDR3 bases that were read are TGCGCCAGCTCCCGGGACAGCTATTCACCC.

CDR3 bases read: TGTGCCACTCATAGCGGGGGTTCCTACAATGAG. It translates to CATHSGGSYNE. The CDR3, in full, reads CATHSGGSYNEQFF. This chain connects TRBV7-8 to TRBJ2-1; 9 bases line up with TRBD2. The read ends 3 residues shy of where the CDR3 ends; the end is completed using the germline J gene. The CDR3 loop spans 14 amino acids. J was trimmed by 1 base and V by 10 bases; bases with no gene match: 5. The germline V gene encodes CDR1 SGHVS and CDR2 FQNEAQ.

As regards this clone: The read terminates 3 residues before the CDR3 end, so the remaining end is supplied by the germline J gene. The chain couples TRBV19 to TRBJ1-2; D is possibly TRBD1 (5 bases). The CDR3 has 16 amino acids. The germline V gene encodes CDR1 LNHDA and CDR2 SQIVND (reference sequence). The CDR3: CASNVWQGGSYNDYTF. The sequenced part of the CDR3 DNA is TGTGCCAGTAACGTTTGGCAGGGTGGCTCCTACAATGAC.

As regards this clone: With the read ending 3 residues before the CDR3 end, the germline J gene is used to fill in that end. Other DNA sequences within the sample encode an identical CDR3. The V gene is TRBV19, the J gene TRBJ1-1, with TRBD1 matching over 8 bases. The CDR3 runs to 15 residues. Trimming took 5 bases from V and 0 from J; bases not matched to a gene: 5. Germline assignment: CDR1 LNHDA and CDR2 SQIVND (reference sequence). The covered CDR3 bases are TGTGCCAGTAGTCCCGCGGACAGGGTGAACACTGAA. Protein sequence: CASSPADRVNTE. The full CDR3 protein reads CASSPADRVNTEAFF.

Regarding this clone: The read ends 3 residues shy of where the CDR3 ends; the end is completed using the germline J gene. The rearrangement uses TRBV7-6 and TRBJ1-2; 7 nucleotides line up with TRBD1. Germline V gene sequence: CDR1 SGHVS, CDR2 FNYEAQ. This CDR3 region has 12 residues. The sequenced CDR3 bases are TGTGCCAGCAGCCCACGACAGGGTGCC. Encoded protein: CASSPRQGA. The full CDR3 reads CASSPRQGAYTF.

Regarding this clone: Read sequence stops 3 residues before the CDR3 end, and the germline J gene provides the missing end. V usage is TRBV19 and J usage is TRBJ1-1, with unresolved D. The CDR3 is 15 amino acids. The V and J ends lost 2 bases and 4 bases respectively, with 14 bases between them. The germline gives CDR1 LNHDA, CDR2 SQIVND (reference sequence). CDR3 in amino acids: CASSIRQGWSTEAFF. The sequenced part of the CDR3 DNA is TGTGCCAGTAGTATAAGACAAGGGTGGAGCACTGAA.

CDR3 residues: CASSIVALQETQYF. The part of the CDR3 DNA that was read is TGTGCCAGTAGTATAGTTGCGCTGCAAGAGACG. V and J are TRBV19 and TRBJ2-3; no definite D call. The read finishes 3 residues shy of the CDR3 end, and the germline J gene is used to complete it. Germline values: CDR1 LNHDA, CDR2 SQIVND (reference sequence). This CDR3 comprises 14 residues. Full variable domain (missing parts from reference TRBV19 and TRBJ2-3): DGGITQSPKYLFRKEGQNVTLSCEQNLNHDAMYWYRQDPGQGLRLIYYSQIVNDFQKGDIAEGYSVSREKKESFPLTVTSAQKNPTAFYLCASSIVALQETQYFGPGTRLTVL.

A word on this clone: The CDR3 end is not reached by the read, which stops 3 residues before it; the germline J gene fills it in. J is TRBJ2-5 and V is TRBV7-9; D may be TRBD1 (5 bases). The CDR3 contains 15 residues. Germline CDR1 is SEHNR and CDR2 is FQNEAQ (reference sequence). Trimming removed 1 base at V and 2 bases at J, with 11 bases between. The CDR3 bases that were read are TGTGCCAGCAGCTTAGGGCTTAGGGGACAAGAGACC. This sequence encodes CASSLGLRGQET. The entire CDR3 is CASSLGLRGQETQYF.

Comments on this clone: The read terminates 3 residues before the CDR3 end, so the remaining end is supplied by the germline J gene. V gene TRBV6-1 combines with J gene TRBJ2-3; the D gene is possibly TRBD2 (6 bases). Germline-derived CDR1 and CDR2 are MNHNS and SASEGT. The CDR3 has 16 amino acids. The covered CDR3 bases are TGTGCCAGCAGTGAAAGTGTACGGACTACGATAGAGACG. Its protein product is CASSESVRTTIET. The CDR3, in full, reads CASSESVRTTIETQYF.

Comment on this clone: The CDR3 end lies 3 residues beyond the end of the read and is filled in from the germline J gene. This chain uses TRBV5-4 with TRBJ2-2, with TRBD1 matching 7 bases. This CDR3 is built from 14 residues. Germline values: CDR1 SGHNT, CDR2 YYREEE (reference sequence). This CDR3 is CASSLGDSNSPLFF. The covered CDR3 bases are TGTGCCAGCAGCTTAGGGGACAGTAATTCACCG.

With regard to this clone: The read ends 3 residues early relative to the CDR3; the germline J gene fills the gap. The J gene is TRBJ1-4, the V gene TRBV29-1; 9 nucleotides match TRBD1. This CDR3 region has 18 residues. The germline gives CDR1 SQVTM, CDR2 ANQGSEA. CDR3 protein: CSVSGTGSFRFYNSPLFF. The covered CDR3 bases are TGCAGCGTTTCCGGGACAGGGTCATTCCGTTTCTATAATTCACCA.

On this clone: The missing CDR3 end, 3 residues past where the read stops, is filled in from the germline J gene. The V and J genes are TRBV19 and TRBJ2-7; the match to TRBD2 covers 7 bases. The CDR3 sequence is 14 residues long. The J segment lost 5 bases and the V segment lost 6 bases, leaving 10 bases of the junction unmatched. Germline-derived CDR1 and CDR2 are LNHDA and SQIVND (reference sequence). CDR3 region: CASSPTGGYDEQYF. The DNA read from the CDR3 is TGTGCCAGTAGCCCGACGGGGGGTTATGACGAG.

With regard to this clone: The observed sequence ends 3 residues before the CDR3 terminus, with the missing tail filled in from the germline J gene. The chain joins TRBV7-9 to TRBJ2-2; maybe TRBD1 (5 bases). This CDR3 contains 15 residues. CDR1 is SEHNR and CDR2 is FQNEAQ in the germline V gene (reference sequence). CDR3 DNA, as far as it was read: TGTGCCAGCAGCTTATCGACATCTGGGGCCAACGTG. Translation gives CASSLSTSGANV. The full CDR3 sequence reads CASSLSTSGANVLFF.

As concerns this clone: The read finishes 3 residues shy of the CDR3 end, and the germline J gene is used to complete it. The chain carries TRBV5-1 and TRBJ2-4, with 10 bases lining up with TRBD1. This CDR3 is 14 amino acids long. Per germline, CDR1 SGHRS and CDR2 YFSETQ. CDR3 DNA, as far as it was read: TGCGCCAGCAGCCCGGGGGACAGGGGTGACGGT. It is translated as CASSPGDRGDG. The full CDR3 is CASSPGDRGDGQYF.

Concerning this clone itself: The read terminates 3 residues before the CDR3 end, so the remaining end is supplied by the germline J gene. This rearrangement joins TRBV5-6 to TRBJ2-7; D remains unclear. The CDR3 runs 14 residues. Trimming pared 4 bases from V and 3 bases from J, leaving 14 bases between. The germline V gene has CDR1 SGHDT and CDR2 YYEEEE. The part of the CDR3 DNA that was read is TGTGCCAGCAGCACCCCCCCTAGTGACTACGAG. Encoded protein: CASSTPPSDYE. The CDR3 as a whole reads CASSTPPSDYEQYF.

For this clone: The observed sequence ends 3 residues before the CDR3 terminus, with the missing tail filled in from the germline J gene. This chain connects TRBV7-6 to TRBJ1-1; no reliable D call. The CDR3 consists of 13 residues. From germline, CDR1 is SGHVS and CDR2 FNYEAQ. The DNA read from the CDR3 is TGTGCCAGCAGCCCACGATGGGCAGAGACA. Translated: CASSPRWAET. The full-length CDR3 reads as CASSPRWAETAFF.

Comment on this clone: The read ends 3 residues shy of where the CDR3 ends; the end is completed using the germline J gene. This chain uses TRBV30 with TRBJ1-2, with TRBD1 identical over 9 bases. The CDR3 is made up of 16 amino acids. Germline CDR1 GTSNPN, CDR2 SVGIG (reference sequence). Partial CDR3 DNA: TGTGCCTGGAGGGTAGAGGACAGGGGCCGCACAGATACC. It translates to CAWRVEDRGRTDT. The CDR3 reads in full as CAWRVEDRGRTDTYTF.